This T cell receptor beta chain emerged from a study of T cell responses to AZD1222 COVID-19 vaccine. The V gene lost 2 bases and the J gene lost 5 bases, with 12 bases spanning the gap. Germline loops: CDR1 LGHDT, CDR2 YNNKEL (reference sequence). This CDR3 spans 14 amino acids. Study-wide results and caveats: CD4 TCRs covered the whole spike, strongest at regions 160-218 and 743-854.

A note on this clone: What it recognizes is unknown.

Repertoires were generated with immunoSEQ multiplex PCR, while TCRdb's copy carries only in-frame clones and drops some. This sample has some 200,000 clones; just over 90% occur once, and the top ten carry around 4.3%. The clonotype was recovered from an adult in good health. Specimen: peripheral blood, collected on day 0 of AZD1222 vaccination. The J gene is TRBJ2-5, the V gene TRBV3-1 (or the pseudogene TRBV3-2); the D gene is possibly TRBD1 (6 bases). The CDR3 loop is CASSQRGGPETQYF. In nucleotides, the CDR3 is TGTGCCAGCAGCCAAAGAGGGGGTCCCGAGACCCAGTACTTC.